Shown below are 11 T cell receptor beta chains from a single sample sequenced in a study of T cell responses to AZD1222 COVID-19 vaccine. The repertoire was sequenced with immunoSEQ multiplex PCR; TCRdb's copy has only in-frame clones and lacks some. The table has about 130,000 clones, roughly 90% seen once. The source was peripheral blood, collected on day 0 of AZD1222 vaccination. All receptors derive from an adult in good health.

CDR3 bases: TGTGCCAGCAGCCCGCAGAATGGCAATAATTCACCCCTCCACTTT. Translating gives CASSPQNGNNSPLHF. V usage is TRBV5-4 and J usage is TRBJ1-6; no reliable D call. There are 15 residues in the CDR3. The germline CDR1 and CDR2 sequences are SGHNT and YYREEE (reference sequence). The V gene lost 4 bases and the J gene lost 5 bases, with 13 bases spanning the gap.

This chain joins TRBV18 and TRBJ1-1; maybe TRBD1 (5 bases). The CDR3 is 15 amino acids. The V end lost 4 bases, the J end lost 0 bases, and 12 bases lay between the germline ends. Germline CDR1 reads KGHSH; CDR2 reads LQKENI. CDR3 protein: CASSREGHLNTEAFF. CDR3 coding DNA: TGTGCCAGCTCACGAGAAGGACACCTGAACACTGAAGCTTTCTTT.

The genes are TRBV6-2 or TRBV6-3 and TRBJ2-3; 13 bases fit TRBD2. The V gene end was trimmed by 6 bases and the J gene end by 2 bases; junction bases not matched to a gene: 5. Germline loops: CDR1 MNHEY, CDR2 SVGEGT. The CDR3 is 16 amino acids. The CDR3 coding sequence is TGTGCCAGCAGCCCTACTAGCGGGGGGGACACAGATACGCAGTATTTT. Protein product: CASSPTSGGDTDTQYF.

V and J are TRBV18 and TRBJ2-7, with D uncertain. CDR1 is KGHSH, CDR2 LQKENI, per germline. V lost 3 bases and J lost 5, with 14 bases in between. CDR3 size: 14 residues. The CDR3 loop reads CASSPPARIHEQYF. CDR3 sequence (DNA): TGTGCCAGCTCACCCCCGGCCCGGATCCACGAGCAGTACTTC.

This clone has a single count. The chain employs TRBV9 and TRBJ2-2, with 7 positions matching TRBD2. With 4 bases clipped from V and 2 bases from J, the junction kept 8 bases outside the gene matches. CDR3 size: 16 residues. CDR1 and CDR2 from the germline V gene are SGDLS and YYNGEE. The CDR3 nucleotides are TGTGCCAGCAGCCCAGCCAGCGGGGTTAACACCGGGGAGCTGTTTTTT. Its protein product is CASSPASGVNTGELFF.

This chain uses TRBV18 with TRBJ1-1, with D hard to call. Per germline, CDR1 KGHSH and CDR2 LQKENI. V was pared by 5 bases and J by 2 bases, with 21 bases between. The CDR3 is made up of 17 amino acids. Here the CDR3 reads CASSASTPDVQNTEAFF. The DNA of the CDR3 is TGTGCCAGCTCAGCATCAACGCCGGACGTACAAAACACTGAAGCTTTCTTT.

The chain employs TRBV5-8 and TRBJ1-2, with D hard to call. Germline CDR1 is SGHTS and CDR2 is YDEGEE. This CDR3 contains 11 residues. V dropped 0 bases and J dropped 8 bases, with 5 bases sitting between them. CDR3: CASSLDKGYTF. CDR3 coding DNA: TGTGCCAGCAGCTTGGACAAGGGCTACACCTTC.

CDR3 residues: CASSWTSGAADTQYF. The CDR3 DNA is TGTGCCAGCAGCTGGACTAGCGGGGCCGCAGATACGCAGTATTTT. The chain employs TRBV27 and TRBJ2-3; 12 bases align to TRBD2. The CDR3 loop spans 15 amino acids. V shed 6 bases, J shed 4 bases, and the junction held 5 bases outside the gene matches. From germline, CDR1 is MNHEY and CDR2 SMNVEV (reference sequence).

This chain links TRBV6-5 with TRBJ2-2, with D possibly being TRBD2 (8 bases). Germline assignment: CDR1 MNHEY and CDR2 SVGAGI. Deletions cut 7 bases from V and 7 bases from J, with 13 bases between. The CDR3 runs to 13 residues. The CDR3 reads CASTGGGGGELFF. The CDR3 bases are TGTGCCAGCACGGGAGGGGGCGGCGGGGAGCTGTTTTTT.

The chain is built from TRBV6-5 and TRBJ2-3, with D possibly matching TRBD2 (7 bases). Trimming took off 7 bases at V and 1 base at J, with 12 bases between the two ends. The CDR3 sequence is 14 residues long. In germline, CDR1 is MNHEY, CDR2 SVGAGI. The CDR3 DNA reads as TGTGCCAGCATGGAGGGGGGGGGCACAGATACGCAGTATTTT. It translates to CASMEGGGTDTQYF.

V and J are TRBV19 and TRBJ1-1; D gene unclear. Germline CDR1 and CDR2: LNHDA and SQIVND (reference sequence). The CDR3 spans 15 residues. V shed 9 bases and J shed 9 bases, with 26 bases lying between them. The CDR3 coding sequence is TGTGCCAGCGCCGATACCAAGTTCTACTCTCATAAAGCTTTCTTT. Translated: CASADTKFYSHKAFF. The variable domain in full, completed from reference TRBV19 and TRBJ1-1, reads DGGITQSPKYLFRKEGQNVTLSCEQNLNHDAMYWYRQDPGQGLRLIYYSQIVNDFQKGDIAEGYSVSREKKESFPLTVTSAQKNPTAFYLCASADTKFYSHKAFFGQGTRLTVV.